A single sample gave rise to the 18 T cell receptor beta chains below, sequenced in a study of response to subunit inactivated influenza vaccine (dated by TCRdb to between 2017 and 2018). The library was produced with RT-PCR. TCRdb lists the instrument as Illumina HiSeq 2500. TCRdb ran its own pipeline on the public reads, namely fastp trimming at Q25 and MiXCR clone calling, and kept in-frame beta chains. A single entry per CDR3 protein holds the most common genes and DNA from its merged rows. The sample table shows 650,000 to 800,000 distinct CDR3 sequences, and approximately 17% are seen once. The leading ten clones occupy about a tenth of the sample. Sequenced material: PBMCs from blood, taken 5 days after vaccination. The receptors shown here come from a man aged 45 to 65 who received an inactivated influenza vaccine. Donor details come from another sample of the same person, matched by shared clones.

This clonotype occurred many times. The chain joins TRBV12-3 or TRBV12-4 to TRBJ2-3, with D perhaps TRBD2 (5 bases). The length of the CDR3 is 15 residues. V was pared by 3 bases and J by 2 bases, with 12 bases between. CDR3 in amino acids: CASSLKRTPTDTQYF. In DNA, the CDR3 is TGTGCCAGCAGTTTGAAGCGGACTCCCACAGATACGCAGTATTTT.

In this sample, this clonotype turned up many times. This chain connects TRBV24-1 to TRBJ1-2; perhaps TRBD1 as D (5 bases). The CDR3 is made up of 12 amino acids. CDR1 is KGHDR, CDR2 SFDVKD, per germline. V lost 5 bases to trimming and J lost 3 bases, with 6 bases between them. The CDR3 loop is CATSAQDYGYTF. Here the CDR3 DNA reads TGTGCCACCAGTGCACAGGACTATGGCTACACCTTC.

This clonotype showed up many times. The J gene is TRBJ2-7, the V gene TRBV5-1; TRBD1 agrees at 7 bases. The length of the CDR3 is 17 residues. The J segment lost 1 base and the V segment lost 2 bases, leaving 12 bases of the junction unmatched. Germline values: CDR1 SGHRS, CDR2 YFSETQ. CDR3 loop: CASSLALGTEISYEQYF. CDR3 nucleotides: TGCGCCAGCAGCTTAGCCTTAGGGACAGAAATTTCCTACGAGCAGTACTTC.

This chain uses TRBV7-7 with TRBJ2-1; TRBD2 matches at 7 bases. After removal of 1 base from V and 2 bases from J, the junction contained 8 bases not matched to a gene. CDR1 and CDR2 (germline): SSHAT, FNYEAQ (reference sequence). This CDR3 contains 17 residues. The DNA of the CDR3 is TGTGCCAGCAGCTTAGTACCCGGCGGGAGCCCCTACAATGAGCAGTTCTTC. Translation: CASSLVPGGSPYNEQFF. The full variable domain, with the rest looked up from reference TRBV7-7 and TRBJ2-1, is GAGVSQSPRYKVTKRGQDVTLRCDPISSHATLYWYQQALGQGPEFLTYFNYEAQPDKSGLPSDRFSAERPEGSISTLTIQRTEQRDSAMYRCASSLVPGGSPYNEQFFGPGTRLTVL.

This clonotype has just a few counts. The chain uses TRBV29-1 and TRBJ2-1; 8 bases are a match to TRBD2. The CDR3 is 15 amino acids. With 6 bases clipped from V and 9 bases from J, the junction kept 16 bases outside the gene matches. CDR1 SQVTM and CDR2 ANQGSEA come from the germline V gene. CDR3 sequence (DNA): TGCAGCGTCCGACGGACTAGCTCGGTTGAACTTGAGCAGTTCTTC. Translation: CSVRRTSSVELEQFF.

This clonotype was counted at least ten times. The genes are TRBV12-3 or TRBV12-4 and TRBJ1-6; TRBD1 matches 7 bases. After removal of 5 bases from V and 10 bases from J, the junction contained 8 bases not matched to a gene. The CDR3 is made up of 14 amino acids. This chain's CDR3 is CASSRRQGGSPLHF. The CDR3 DNA reads TGTGCCAGCAGTCGGAGACAGGGAGGATCACCCCTCCACTTT.

A few counts support this clonotype. The J gene is TRBJ2-7, the V gene TRBV7-2; D uncertain. The germline gives CDR1 SGHTA, CDR2 FQGNSA. V lost 4 bases to trimming and J lost 3 bases, with 13 bases between them. The CDR3 consists of 14 residues. In DNA, the CDR3 is TGTGCCAGCAGCTCCCGTCGACACTACTACGAGCAGTACTTC. Translating it yields CASSSRRHYYEQYF.

This sequence joins TRBV12-3 or TRBV12-4 and TRBJ1-2; D is ambiguous. Trimming removed 5 bases at V and 7 bases at J, with 14 bases between. The CDR3 is made up of 13 amino acids. The CDR3 DNA reads as TGTGCCAGCAGTATCCGGGGTTCACTTGGCTACACCTTC. It yields the protein CASSIRGSLGYTF.

The gene calls are TRBV12-3 or TRBV12-4 and TRBJ2-3; 9 bases agree with TRBD2. V gave up 3 bases and J gave up 5 bases; unmatched junction bases: 15. The CDR3 is 18 amino acids. The CDR3 loop reads CASSFLSEIAGVGDTQYF. The DNA of the CDR3 is TGTGCCAGCAGTTTCTTAAGCGAGATAGCGGGAGTAGGAGATACGCAGTATTTT.

J is TRBJ1-2 and V is TRBV7-2; no clear D. The CDR3 is 13 amino acids. CDR1 and CDR2 from the germline V gene are SGHTA and FQGNSA. V was clipped by 0 bases and J by 8 bases, with 10 bases between them. Written as DNA, the CDR3 is TGTGCCAGCAGCTTAGCCACGGAAGGGGGCTACACCTTC. This translates into CASSLATEGGYTF.

This clonotype has just a few counts. J is TRBJ2-2 and V is TRBV7-2; TRBD2 matches 12 bases. The J segment lost 4 bases and the V segment lost 5 bases, leaving 5 bases of the junction unmatched. Germline CDR1 reads SGHTA; CDR2 reads FQGNSA. The CDR3 totals 16 residues. The chain's CDR3 is CASSPLAGGRTGELFF. DNA of the CDR3: TGTGCCAGCAGCCCCCTAGCGGGAGGGCGCACCGGGGAGCTGTTTTTT.

The rearrangement uses TRBV20-1 and TRBJ2-3; 8 bases are a match to TRBD2. Germline assignment: CDR1 DFQATT and CDR2 SNEGSKA (reference sequence). CDR3 length equals 14 residues. J gave up 4 bases and V 0 bases, and 3 bases lay outside the gene matches. CDR3 DNA sequence: TGCAGTGCTAGAGACGGGGGGGGTGCAGATACGCAGTATTTT. Amino acids: CSARDGGGADTQYF.

The V call is TRBV12-3 or TRBV12-4, the J call TRBJ2-1; D is ambiguous. This CDR3 contains 14 residues. Trimming shortened V by 3 bases and J by 5 bases, and 11 bases separated the two germline ends. CDR3 residues: CASSFYSGNNEQFF. The CDR3 nucleotides read TGTGCCAGCAGTTTTTATTCTGGGAACAATGAGCAGTTCTTC.

The sample holds a few counts of this clonotype. This chain joins TRBV15 and TRBJ2-1; TRBD2 matches at 7 bases. Germline CDR1 reads LNHNV; CDR2 reads YYDKDF (reference sequence). J lost 12 bases, V lost 1 base, and 12 bases had no gene match. The CDR3 is made up of 15 amino acids. The CDR3: CATSRATTSGGGQFF. In DNA form, the CDR3 reads TGTGCCACCAGCAGAGCTACGACATCGGGGGGTGGGCAGTTCTTC.

V usage is TRBV24-1 and J usage is TRBJ2-1; D ambiguous. V dropped 2 bases and J dropped 0 bases, with 16 bases sitting between them. The CDR3 extends over 18 amino acids. CDR1 KGHDR and CDR2 SFDVKD come from the germline V gene. The CDR3 sequence is CATSDSVGRDSSYNEQFF. CDR3 DNA: TGTGCCACCAGTGATTCGGTGGGTAGGGATAGCTCCTACAATGAGCAGTTCTTC.

This clonotype has just a few counts. Here the CDR3 reads CSAIAGTVIHEQFF. CDR3 nucleotides: TGCAGTGCTATCGCCGGGACAGTCATCCATGAGCAGTTCTTC. V usage is TRBV20-1 and J usage is TRBJ2-1; 7 bases align to TRBD1. CDR1 DFQATT and CDR2 SNEGSKA come from the germline V gene (reference sequence). V trimming: 4 bases; J trimming: 8 bases; junction bases outside the gene matches: 11. This CDR3 is 14 amino acids long.

This clonotype was observed a few times. The chain employs TRBV2 and TRBJ2-1, with a possible D match to TRBD2 (6 bases). The V and J ends lost 9 bases and 12 bases respectively, with 15 bases between them. Germline V CDR1 and CDR2: SNHLY, FYNNEI. The CDR3 totals 11 residues. The CDR3, as DNA: TGTGCCAGGGGGGAGGAGGGGCGGCAGTTCTTC. This codes for CARGEEGRQFF.

This clonotype was detected ten times or more. V gene TRBV5-1 combines with J gene TRBJ1-4; D not certain. In germline, CDR1 is SGHRS, CDR2 YFSETQ. The germline V and J ends were trimmed by 0 bases and 2 bases, with 8 bases remaining between them. This CDR3 comprises 15 residues. Here the CDR3 reads CASSLVQATNEKLFF. CDR3 DNA sequence: TGCGCCAGCAGCTTGGTCCAGGCCACTAATGAAAAACTGTTTTTT.